This T cell receptor beta chain was captured by sequencing in a study of blood T cell repertoires in COVID-19. Study context: Samples of COVID-19 (acute and convalescent) were obtained from the United States, Italy and Spain. From T cells, B-cell-depleted T cells, or PBMCs came the material, which was cDNA or gDNA.

CDR3 length: 13 amino acids. Looked up from germline, CDR1 is SQVTM and CDR2 is ANQGSEA. With 4 bases removed from V and 3 bases from J, the gap between germline ends came to 12 bases. Authors' processing steps: It was from reference gene primer amplification that nucleated cell counts were estimated. Assay used: immunoSEQ multiplex PCR; TCRdb lists only in-frame clones, some missing. D and trimming were read from the DNA, whereas the V and J calls and clone size are those reported in that table. The sample contains 100,000 to 130,000 clones, about nine tenths of which appear only once. The TCR comes from a human donor in a cohort sampled during active COVID-19. The genes are TRBV29-1 and TRBJ1-1; unclear D gene. Sequenced: peripheral blood. This chain's CDR3 is CSVAAVVDTEAFF. In nucleotides, the CDR3 is TGCAGCGTTGCTGCGGTAGTGGACACTGAAGCTTTCTTT.